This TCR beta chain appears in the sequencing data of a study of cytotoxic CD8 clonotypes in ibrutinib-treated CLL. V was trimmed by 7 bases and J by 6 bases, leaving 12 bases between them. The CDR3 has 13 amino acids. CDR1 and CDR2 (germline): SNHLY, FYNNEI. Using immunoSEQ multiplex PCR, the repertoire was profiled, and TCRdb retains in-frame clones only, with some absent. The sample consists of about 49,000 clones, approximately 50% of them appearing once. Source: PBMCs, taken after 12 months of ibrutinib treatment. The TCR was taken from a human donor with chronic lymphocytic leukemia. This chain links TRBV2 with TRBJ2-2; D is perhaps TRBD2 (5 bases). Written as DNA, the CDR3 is TGTGCCAGCACGGGGAGAACAGCCGGGGAGCTGTTTTTT. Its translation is CASTGRTAGELFF.